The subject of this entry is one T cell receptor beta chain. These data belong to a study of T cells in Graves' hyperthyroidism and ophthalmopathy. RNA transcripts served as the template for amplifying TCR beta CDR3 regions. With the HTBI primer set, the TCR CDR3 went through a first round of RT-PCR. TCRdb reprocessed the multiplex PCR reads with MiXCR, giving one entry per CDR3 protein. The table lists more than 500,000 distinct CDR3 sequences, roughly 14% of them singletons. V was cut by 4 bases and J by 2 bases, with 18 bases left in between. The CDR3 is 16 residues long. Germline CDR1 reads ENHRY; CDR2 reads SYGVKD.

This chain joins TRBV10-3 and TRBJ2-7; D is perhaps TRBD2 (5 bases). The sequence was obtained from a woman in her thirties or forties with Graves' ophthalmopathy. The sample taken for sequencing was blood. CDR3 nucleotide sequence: TGTGCCATCAGTGCCCGCCCGGGAACAAGCCCCTACGAGCAGTACTTC. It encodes CAISARPGTSPYEQYF.